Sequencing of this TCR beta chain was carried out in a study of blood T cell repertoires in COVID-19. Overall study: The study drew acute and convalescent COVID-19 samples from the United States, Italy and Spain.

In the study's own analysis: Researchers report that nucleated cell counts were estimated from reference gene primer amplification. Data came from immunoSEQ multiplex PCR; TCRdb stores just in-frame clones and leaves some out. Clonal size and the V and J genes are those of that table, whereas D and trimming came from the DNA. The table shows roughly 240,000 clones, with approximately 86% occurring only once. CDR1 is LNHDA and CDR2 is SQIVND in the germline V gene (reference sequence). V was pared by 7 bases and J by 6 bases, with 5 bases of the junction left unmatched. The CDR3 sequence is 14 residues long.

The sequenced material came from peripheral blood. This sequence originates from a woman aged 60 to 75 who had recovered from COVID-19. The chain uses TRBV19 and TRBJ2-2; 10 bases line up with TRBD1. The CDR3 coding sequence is TGTGCCAGTACACGGACAGGGGGTCCCGGGGAGCTGTTTTTT. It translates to CASTRTGGPGELFF.